The 19 T cell receptor beta chains reported below all come from one sample, sequenced in a study of blood T cell repertoires in COVID-19. Sequencing was performed with immunoSEQ multiplex PCR; in TCRdb, only in-frame clones are kept and a portion is missing. The table includes some 70,000 clones, roughly four fifths detected once. Input material: peripheral blood. The receptors were sampled from an elderly man with acute or convalescent COVID-19.

CDR3 in DNA: TGTGCCACCAGCAGAGCAGGGTCTGGAAACACCATATATTTT. Translating gives CATSRAGSGNTIYF. The chain is built from TRBV15 and TRBJ1-3; possible D gene TRBD1, 5 bases. The CDR3 extends over 14 amino acids. V lost 1 base, J lost 1 base, and 5 bases lay in between. CDR1 is LNHNV and CDR2 is YYDKDF in the germline V gene (reference sequence).

The chain combines TRBV18 with TRBJ2-7; D is possibly TRBD1 (5 bases). The germline V gene encodes CDR1 KGHSH and CDR2 LQKENI. The CDR3 has 14 residues. V gave up 2 bases and J gave up 4 bases, with 12 bases separating them. For the CDR3, the DNA is TGTGCCAGCTCACCATCCAGGGAAGGTTACGAGCAGTACTTC. Its translation is CASSPSREGYEQYF.

CDR3 coding DNA: TGTGCCAGCAGAGCTCGGGACTGGTACAATGAGCAGTTCTTC. Its translation is CASRARDWYNEQFF. The chain uses TRBV6-5 and TRBJ2-1; a possible D gene is TRBD2 (6 bases). This CDR3 spans 14 amino acids. V lost 6 bases and J lost 4, with 13 bases in between. CDR1 and CDR2 (germline): MNHEY, SVGAGI.

The chain uses TRBV28 and TRBJ1-2; D call uncertain. Germline values: CDR1 MDHEN, CDR2 SYDVKM. Trimming stripped 4 bases from V and 4 bases from J, with 7 bases between. The CDR3 is 12 amino acids. The CDR3 bases are TGTGCCAGCAGTTCTTCTCTCTATGGCTACACCTTC. Its translation is CASSSSLYGYTF.

The rearrangement links TRBV7-8 to TRBJ1-5, with TRBD1 identical over 9 bases. The CDR3 is made up of 15 amino acids. Trimming took 5 bases from V and 5 from J; bases not matched to a gene: 7. The germline V gene has CDR1 SGHVS and CDR2 FQNEAQ. The chain's CDR3 is CASSVDRGFYQPQHF. The CDR3 nucleotides are TGTGCCAGCAGCGTAGACAGGGGGTTTTATCAGCCCCAGCATTTT.

The chain combines TRBV18 with TRBJ1-2; D is ambiguous. Germline V gives CDR1 KGHSH, CDR2 LQKENI. The CDR3 length is 16 residues. The V and J ends lost 2 bases and 5 bases respectively, with 18 bases between them. The DNA for the CDR3 is TGTGCCAGCTCACCAGGAGGCAGTATAGGATCTTATGGCTACACCTTC. As protein: CASSPGGSIGSYGYTF.

This sequence joins TRBV30 and TRBJ1-4; D perhaps matches TRBD1 (5 bases). Germline CDR1 GTSNPN, CDR2 SVGIG (reference sequence). V was trimmed by 0 bases and J by 10 bases, leaving 12 bases between them. This CDR3 contains 13 residues. This CDR3 reads CAWSVSQGGKLFF. The CDR3 DNA is TGTGCCTGGAGTGTAAGTCAGGGTGGAAAACTGTTTTTT.

The gene calls are TRBV3-1 (or the pseudogene TRBV3-2) and TRBJ1-5; D is ambiguous. With 1 base removed from V and 1 base from J, the gap between germline ends came to 11 bases. Germline V CDR1 and CDR2: LGHDT, YNNKEL (reference sequence). CDR3 length: 16 amino acids. The CDR3 DNA is TGTGCCAGCAGCCAAGCATTTGACGGGAGCAATCAGCCCCAGCATTTT. Translating gives CASSQAFDGSNQPQHF.

The V and J genes are TRBV5-6 and TRBJ2-6; a weak D match, TRBD1 (5 bases). CDR1 is SGHDT, CDR2 YYEEEE, per germline. V dropped 2 bases and J dropped 6 bases, with 21 bases sitting between them. The length of the CDR3 is 18 residues. The CDR3 region has the DNA TGTGCCAGCAGCTTCATGCGGACAACCCGCAGTAAGGCCAACGTCCTGACTTTC. Translation: CASSFMRTTRSKANVLTF.

This clone was seen only once. The J gene is TRBJ2-5, the V gene TRBV19, with 7 bases identical to TRBD1. Trimming removed 3 bases from V and 5 bases from J; junction bases left unmatched: 6. The CDR3 loop spans 14 amino acids. Germline loops: CDR1 LNHDA, CDR2 SQIVND (reference sequence). CDR3 nucleotide sequence: TGTGCCAGTAGTATCCCCGACAGGGAGGAGACCCAGTACTTC. Residues: CASSIPDREETQYF.

V usage is TRBV7-9 and J usage is TRBJ1-1; 8 positions agree with TRBD1. Germline V gene sequence: CDR1 SEHNR, CDR2 FQNEAQ (reference sequence). V gave up 4 bases and J gave up 7 bases; unmatched junction bases: 14. CDR3 length: 16 amino acids. CDR3 region: CASSSGQVLGLGEAFF. CDR3 in DNA: TGTGCCAGCAGCTCGGGACAGGTTCTCGGGTTAGGTGAAGCTTTCTTT. The whole variable domain, filled in from reference TRBV7-9 and TRBJ1-1, reads DTGVSQNPRHKITKRGQNVTFRCDPISEHNRLYWYRQTLGQGPEFLTYFQNEAQLEKSRLLSDRFSAERPKGSFSTLEIQRTEQGDSAMYLCASSSGQVLGLGEAFFGQGTRLTVV.

V usage is TRBV6-6 and J usage is TRBJ1-5, with unresolved D. V was cut by 5 bases and J by 6 bases, with 14 bases left in between. In germline, CDR1 is MNHNY, CDR2 SVGAGI (reference sequence). The CDR3 sequence is 14 residues long. CDR3 loop: CASSTFLSSQPQHF. The CDR3 DNA follows: TGTGCCAGCAGTACCTTCCTTTCCAGTCAGCCCCAGCATTTT.

The CDR3 bases are TGTGCCACCAGTCCCAGGGCCCAAAATCAGCCCCAGCATTTT. It codes for CATSPRAQNQPQHF. The rearrangement uses TRBV24-1 and TRBJ1-5; the D gene is possibly TRBD1 (5 bases). The germline V gene encodes CDR1 KGHDR and CDR2 SFDVKD. V gave up 6 bases and J gave up 4 bases, with 12 bases separating them. The CDR3 contains 14 residues.

The rearrangement joins TRBV3-1 (or the pseudogene TRBV3-2) to TRBJ2-7; D is possibly TRBD1 (5 bases). CDR1 is LGHDT and CDR2 is YNNKEL in the germline V gene (reference sequence). The CDR3 loop spans 14 amino acids. The V end was cut by 1 base, the J end by 4 bases, with 11 bases between. The CDR3 loop is CASSQAAGNYEQYF. DNA for the CDR3: TGTGCCAGCAGCCAAGCGGCAGGGAATTACGAGCAGTACTTC.

This clone was detected once. The chain is built from TRBV12-5 and TRBJ1-5; D call uncertain. Germline V CDR1 and CDR2: LGHNT, FRNRAP. CDR3 length equals 16 residues. Trimming cost V 0 bases and J 6 bases, with 15 bases left between them. The CDR3 DNA is TGTGCTAGTGGTTTGGTAATTTTCGATTCAGGTCAGCCCCAGCATTTT. Its protein product is CASGLVIFDSGQPQHF.

V and J are TRBV7-8 and TRBJ2-1, with 11 bases that match TRBD2. V dropped 5 bases and J dropped 3; count of bases not matched to a gene: 6. The CDR3 sequence is 16 residues long. Per the germline V gene, CDR1 is SGHVS and CDR2 is FQNEAQ. CDR3 bases: TGTGCCAGCAGCCTCACCGGGACTAGCGGCTACAATGAGCAGTTCTTC. This encodes CASSLTGTSGYNEQFF.

The chain has TRBV6-6 and TRBJ1-5, with 8 bases matching TRBD1. There are 15 residues in the CDR3. Looked up from germline, CDR1 is MNHNY and CDR2 is SVGAGI (reference sequence). J gave up 6 bases and V 2 bases, and 6 bases lay outside the gene matches. CDR3 protein: CASSYPTGGGQPQHF. The CDR3 DNA reads TGTGCCAGCAGTTACCCTACAGGGGGAGGTCAGCCCCAGCATTTT.

The CDR3 region is CASSKRVIEAFF. The CDR3 DNA reads TGTGCCAGCAGTAAGAGGGTTATTGAAGCTTTCTTT. The chain couples TRBV7-2 to TRBJ1-1, with D unresolved. Germline CDR1 is SGHTA and CDR2 is FQGNSA. The CDR3 sequence is 12 residues long. V lost 6 bases and J lost 7, with 12 bases in between. Looking up the rest from reference TRBV7-2 and TRBJ1-1 gives the full variable domain: GAGVSQSPSNKVTEKGKDVELRCDPISGHTALYWYRQSLGQGLEFLIYFQGNSAPDKSGLPSDRFSAERTGGSVSTLTIQRTQQEDSAVYLCASSKRVIEAFFGQGTRLTVV.

V and J are TRBV5-1 and TRBJ2-1; no reliable D call. The germline V gene encodes CDR1 SGHRS and CDR2 YFSETQ. The length of the CDR3 is 15 residues. V was pared by 2 bases and J by 0 bases, with 9 bases between. CDR3: CASSFLGSSYNEQFF. In DNA, the CDR3 is TGCGCCAGCAGCTTTTTGGGCAGCTCCTACAATGAGCAGTTCTTC.